What follows is one TCR beta chain and its context. This entry is derived from a study of blood T cell repertoires in COVID-19. This CDR3 region has 12 residues. Germline CDR1 reads PRHDT; CDR2 reads FYEKMQ (reference sequence). V lost 3 bases and J lost 8, with 8 bases in between. Libraries were prepared by immunoSEQ multiplex PCR; TCRdb keeps only in-frame clonotypes and omits some of them. The data show approximately 240,000 clones, roughly 85% seen once. The rearrangement links TRBV13 to TRBJ2-1; perhaps TRBD2 as D (6 bases). The sample consisted of peripheral blood. This receptor was identified in a woman aged 18-29 years who had recovered from COVID-19. The CDR3 reads CASSLEGYEQFF. CDR3 in DNA: TGTGCCAGCAGCTTGGAGGGGTATGAGCAGTTCTTC.